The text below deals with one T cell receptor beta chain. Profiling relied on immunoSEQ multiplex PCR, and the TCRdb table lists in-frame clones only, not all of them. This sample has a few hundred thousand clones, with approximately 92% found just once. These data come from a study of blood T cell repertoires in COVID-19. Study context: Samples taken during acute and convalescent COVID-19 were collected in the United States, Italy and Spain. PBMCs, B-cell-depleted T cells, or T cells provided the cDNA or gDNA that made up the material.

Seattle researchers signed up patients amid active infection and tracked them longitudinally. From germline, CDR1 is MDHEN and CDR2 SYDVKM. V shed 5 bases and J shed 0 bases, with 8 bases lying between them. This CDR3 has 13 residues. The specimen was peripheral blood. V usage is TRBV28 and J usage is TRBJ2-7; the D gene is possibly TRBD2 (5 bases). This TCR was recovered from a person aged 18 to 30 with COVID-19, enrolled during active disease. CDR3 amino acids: CASSEGSSYEQYF. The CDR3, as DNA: TGTGCCAGCAGTGAGGGTAGCTCCTACGAGCAGTACTTC.